This T cell receptor (beta chain) was sequenced in a study of T cell repertoires in cytomegalovirus infection. Via MiXCR, TCRdb re-called the reads, giving one row per CDR3 protein. Here the sample spans under 850,000 distinct CDR3 sequences, under 40% being singletons. This CDR3 is 14 amino acids long. The germline V gene has CDR1 MGHDK and CDR2 SYGVNS. Trimming removed 5 bases at V and 5 bases at J, with 16 bases between. The V call is TRBV25-1, the J call TRBJ2-7, with D perhaps matching TRBD1 (6 bases). Sequenced material: PBMCs. The receptor's source is a human donor in good health (CMV status not recorded). Some clones in this sample may be carry-over from other donors' samples. The CDR3 loop is CASSSTGSINEQYF. CDR3 bases: TGTGCCAGCAGTAGTACAGGGTCGATCAACGAGCAGTACTTC.